The 11 T cell receptor beta chains listed next were all sequenced from one sample in a study of T cells in Graves' hyperthyroidism and ophthalmopathy. Amplified TCR beta CDR3 regions came from RNA transcripts. HTBI primers were the set used in a first-round RT-PCR of the TCR CDR3. TCRdb recomputed calls from the multiplex PCR reads with MiXCR, one row per CDR3 protein. Here the sample spans fewer than 900,000 distinct CDR3 sequences, roughly a sixth being singletons. Source material: blood. These receptors were obtained from a woman between 50 and 59 years old with Graves' hyperthyroidism that later progressed to Graves' ophthalmopathy.

The chain uses TRBV11-1 and TRBJ2-3, with unresolved D. The V end lost 2 bases, the J end lost 3 bases, and 12 bases lay between the germline ends. The CDR3 has 15 amino acids. CDR1 SGHAT and CDR2 FQDESV come from the germline V gene (reference sequence). This CDR3 is CASSLNRVSTDTQYF. The CDR3, as DNA: TGTGCCAGCAGCTTAAATAGGGTTTCAACAGATACGCAGTATTTT.

About this clonotype: No conserved phenylalanine or tryptophan ends this CDR3, so it is likely a read error. The rearrangement uses TRBV10-2 and TRBJ1-1; D gene uncertain. The V gene lost 2 bases and the J gene lost 4 bases, with 11 bases spanning the gap. Germline lookup yields CDR1 WSHSY and CDR2 SAAADI. The CDR3 extends over 14 amino acids. The chain's CDR3 is CASSEGRTVTEAFL. CDR3 coding DNA: TGCGCCAGCAGTGAGGGACGAACAGTCACTGAAGCTTTCCTT.

The CDR3 spells CSAPGPGVPPLHF. CDR3 sequence (DNA): TGCAGTGCACCGGGCCCAGGAGTACCACCCCTCCACTTT. The chain combines TRBV20-1 with TRBJ1-6, with unresolved D. V lost 6 bases, J lost 11 bases, and 17 bases lay in between. The CDR3 has 13 amino acids. Per germline, CDR1 DFQATT and CDR2 SNEGSKA (reference sequence).

This clonotype was detected many times. This rearrangement joins TRBV20-1 to TRBJ2-5; D call uncertain. V lost 1 base to trimming and J lost 2 bases, with 8 bases between them. Germline-derived CDR1 and CDR2 are DFQATT and SNEGSKA (reference sequence). The CDR3 is 13 residues long. This chain's CDR3 is CSARASRQETQYF. The DNA for the CDR3 is TGCAGTGCTAGAGCCAGCCGTCAAGAGACCCAGTACTTC.

As concerns this clonotype: This CDR3 is missing its conserved last phenylalanine or tryptophan, likely due to a read error. The rearrangement joins TRBV12-3 or TRBV12-4 to TRBJ1-5; TRBD1 aligns across 10 bases. V shed 6 bases and J 4 bases; nucleotides not matched to a gene: 6. The CDR3 sequence is 15 residues long. The CDR3 is CASSRDRGTNQPQHL. CDR3 in DNA: TGTGCCAGCAGCCGGGACAGGGGAACTAATCAGCCCCAGCATCTT.

The gene calls are TRBV14 and TRBJ1-1, with 8 bases identical to TRBD1. The V gene end was trimmed by 4 bases and the J gene end by 3 bases; junction bases not matched to a gene: 10. The CDR3 sequence is 16 residues long. CDR1 and CDR2 from the germline V gene are SGHDN and FVKESK. CDR3 sequence reads: CASSLLDRGLDTEAFF. Here the CDR3 DNA reads TGTGCCAGCAGCCTATTAGACAGGGGATTGGACACTGAAGCTTTCTTT.

This clonotype was counted at least ten times. The rearrangement uses TRBV18 and TRBJ1-5; no definite D call. The V gene lost 6 bases and the J gene lost 2 bases, with 11 bases spanning the gap. This CDR3 has 14 residues. The germline V gene has CDR1 KGHSH and CDR2 LQKENI. The DNA for the CDR3 is TGTGCCAGCTCCCCAAACTGGGGCAATCAGCCCCAGCATTTT. This gives the protein CASSPNWGNQPQHF.

J is TRBJ2-1 and V is TRBV20-1; maybe TRBD2 (7 bases). With 0 bases removed from V and 10 bases from J, the gap between germline ends came to 19 bases. Per germline, CDR1 DFQATT and CDR2 SNEGSKA (reference sequence). This CDR3 region has 15 residues. CDR3 nucleotide sequence: TGCAGTGCTAGAGACGTGTGGGGGGGCCCGGGGGAGCAGTTCTTC. Its translation is CSARDVWGGPGEQFF.

This clonotype has just a few counts. This chain connects TRBV6-1 to TRBJ1-5; the match to TRBD1 covers 11 bases. V lost 5 bases to trimming and J lost 2 bases; unmatched junction nucleotides: 14. The CDR3 sequence is 19 residues long. From germline, CDR1 is MNHNS and CDR2 SASEGT. The CDR3 is CASSSPADRGLSGNQPQHF. The CDR3 region has the DNA TGTGCCAGCAGTTCCCCCGCGGACAGGGGGCTTTCGGGCAATCAGCCCCAGCATTTT.

The chain uses TRBV19 and TRBJ2-7; 7 bases line up with TRBD2. The CDR3 is 13 residues long. The germline CDR1 and CDR2 sequences are LNHDA and SQIVND (reference sequence). Trimming removed 4 bases from V and 6 bases from J; junction bases left unmatched: 6. CDR3 in amino acids: CASSTQRGGEQYF. The CDR3, as DNA: TGTGCCAGTAGTACGCAGCGGGGTGGCGAGCAGTACTTC.

The chain couples TRBV6-5 to TRBJ2-5; 7 bases agree with TRBD2. Germline values: CDR1 MNHEY, CDR2 SVGAGI. V dropped 3 bases and J dropped 3; count of bases not matched to a gene: 1. The CDR3 is 13 amino acids. Written as DNA, the CDR3 is TGTGCCAGCAGTTATGCGGGGGAAGAGACCCAGTACTTC. This gives the protein CASSYAGEETQYF.